This TCR beta chain was captured by sequencing in a study of regulatory T cells in long-lasting Graves disease. Comment on this clonotype: Its antigen is unidentified.

Arm-PCR with iRepertoire HTBI primers amplified the CDR3 regions for these TCR beta libraries. TCRdb passed the multiplex PCR reads through MiXCR, listing each CDR3 protein once. The sample lists 450,000 or so distinct CDR3 sequences; more than 20% were seen once. Germline V gene data show CDR1 as KGHDR and CDR2 as SFDVKD. CDR3 length equals 18 residues. Study findings and constraints: Tissue studied was limited to peripheral blood, excluding thyroid tissue. Persistent patients shared some 2,900 public clonotypes among themselves. Newly diagnosed patients shared fewer, at some 970. Patients with persistent disease showed a bias toward TRBV28, TRBJ1-2 and TRBJ2-5.

Noted time point: persistent/refractory GD, antithyroid drugs over 5 years with positive TRAb. Isolated PBMC RNA provided the starting material for the TCR library. The specimen comprised peripheral blood mononuclear cells (PBMCs), sampled when the disease was refractory, from a patient treated with antithyroid drugs. The receptor's source is a female donor with Graves disease. The chain carries TRBV24-1 and TRBJ2-5, with 9 nucleotides matching TRBD1. The CDR3 protein is CTASDSQQGALFQETQYF. CDR3 nucleotides: TGTACCGCCAGTGATTCCCAACAGGGGGCTCTTTTCCAAGAGACCCAGTACTTC.